This T cell receptor beta chain was profiled in a study of blood T cell repertoires in COVID-19. About the study: COVID-19 samples from acute and convalescent phases originated in the United States, Italy and Spain.

V shed 5 bases, J shed 0 bases, and the junction held 3 bases outside the gene matches. The CDR3 consists of 15 residues. In germline, CDR1 is MNHNY, CDR2 SVGAGI (reference sequence). The protocol was immunoSEQ multiplex PCR, while the TCRdb copy is restricted to in-frame clones and leaves out a portion. This table holds 450,000 or so clones, about 90% found once. The Seattle site enrolled patients during active infection and followed them longitudinally. The origin of this receptor is a man aged 18 to 30 with COVID-19, enrolled during active disease. The V call is TRBV6-6, the J call TRBJ2-2, with 7 bases lining up with TRBD2. The source material was peripheral blood. CDR3 protein: CASSQSGTNTGELFF. The CDR3 bases are TGTGCCAGCAGTCAAAGCGGGACGAACACCGGGGAGCTGTTTTTT.